This entry features one T cell receptor beta chain sequence. The repertoire was sequenced with immunoSEQ multiplex PCR; TCRdb's copy has only in-frame clones and lacks some. This table has millions of clones, approximately 95% appearing once. This entry is derived from a study of shared clonotypes between healthy human individuals. As for the study in general: Used for every donor were three CD4 naive, three CD4 memory, two CD8 naive and one CD8 memory plate.

The CDR3 consists of 15 residues. Looked up from germline, CDR1 is SGDLS and CDR2 is YYNGEE. Trimming stripped 0 bases from V and 3 bases from J, with 9 bases between. The receptor was derived from a man between 18 and 35 years old in good health. Some clones in this sample may be carry-over from other donors' samples. Sample: naive CD4+ T cells from PBMCs. Subset in this sample: CD45RA+ positively selected. The chain couples TRBV9 to TRBJ2-2; tentative D call: TRBD2 (5 bases). The CDR3, as DNA: TGTGCCAGCAGCGTAGAGAGCGGATACACCGGGGAGCTGTTTTTT. Its translation: CASSVESGYTGELFF.